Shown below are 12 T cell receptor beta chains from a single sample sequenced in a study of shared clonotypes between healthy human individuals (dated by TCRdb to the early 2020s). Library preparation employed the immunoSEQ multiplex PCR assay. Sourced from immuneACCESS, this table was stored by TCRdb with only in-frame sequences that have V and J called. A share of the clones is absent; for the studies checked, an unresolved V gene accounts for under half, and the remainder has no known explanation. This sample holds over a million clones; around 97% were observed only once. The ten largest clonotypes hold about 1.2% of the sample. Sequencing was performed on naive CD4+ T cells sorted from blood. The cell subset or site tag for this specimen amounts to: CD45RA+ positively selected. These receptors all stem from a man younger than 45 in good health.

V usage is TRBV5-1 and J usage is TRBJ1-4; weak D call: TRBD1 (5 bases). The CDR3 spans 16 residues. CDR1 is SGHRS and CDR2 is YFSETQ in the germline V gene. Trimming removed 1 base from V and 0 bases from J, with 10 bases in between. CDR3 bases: TGCGCCAGCAGCTTGAGTGGGGCACCAACTAATGAAAAACTGTTTTTT. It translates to CASSLSGAPTNEKLFF.

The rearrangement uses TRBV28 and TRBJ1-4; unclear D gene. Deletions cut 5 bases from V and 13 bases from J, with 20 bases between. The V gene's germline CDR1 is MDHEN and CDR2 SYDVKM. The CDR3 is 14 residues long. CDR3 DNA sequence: TGTGCCAGCAGTACCCGGGTCCCCCTAGGTCGACTGTTTTTT. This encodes CASSTRVPLGRLFF. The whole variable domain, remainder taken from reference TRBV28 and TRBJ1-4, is DVKVTQSSRYLVKRTGEKVFLECVQDMDHENMFWYRQDPGLGLRLIYFSYDVKMKEKGDIPEGYSVSREKKERFSLILESASTNQTSMYLCASSTRVPLGRLFFGSGTQLSVL.

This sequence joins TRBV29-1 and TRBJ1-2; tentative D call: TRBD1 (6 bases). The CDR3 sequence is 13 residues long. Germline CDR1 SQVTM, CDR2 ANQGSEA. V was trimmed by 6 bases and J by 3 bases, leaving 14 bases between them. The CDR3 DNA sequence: TGCAGCGTCCAATGGACAGACTACTATGGCTACACCTTC. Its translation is CSVQWTDYYGYTF.

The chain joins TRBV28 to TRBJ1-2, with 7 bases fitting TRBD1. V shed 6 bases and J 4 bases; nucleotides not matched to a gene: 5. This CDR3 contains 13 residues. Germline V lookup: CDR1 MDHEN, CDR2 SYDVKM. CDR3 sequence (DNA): TGTGCCAGCAGCCCGACAGGGATCTATGGCTACACCTTC. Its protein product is CASSPTGIYGYTF.

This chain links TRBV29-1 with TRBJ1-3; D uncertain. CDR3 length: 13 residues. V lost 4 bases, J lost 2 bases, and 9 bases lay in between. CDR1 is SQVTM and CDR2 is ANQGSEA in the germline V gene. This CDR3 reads CSVGTSTGNTIYF. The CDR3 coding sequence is TGCAGCGTTGGAACCTCCACTGGAAACACCATATATTTT.

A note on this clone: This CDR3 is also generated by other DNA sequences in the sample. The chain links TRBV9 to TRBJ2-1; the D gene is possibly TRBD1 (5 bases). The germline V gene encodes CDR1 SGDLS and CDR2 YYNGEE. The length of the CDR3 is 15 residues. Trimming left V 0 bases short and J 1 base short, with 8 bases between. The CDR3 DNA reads TGTGCCAGCAGCGTAGAGGGGTTGTCCTACAATGAGCAGTTCTTC. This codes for CASSVEGLSYNEQFF.

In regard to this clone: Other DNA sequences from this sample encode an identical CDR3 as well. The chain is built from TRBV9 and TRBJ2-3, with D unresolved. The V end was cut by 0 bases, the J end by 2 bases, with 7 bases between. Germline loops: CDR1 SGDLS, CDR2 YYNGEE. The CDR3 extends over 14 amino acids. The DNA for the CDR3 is TGTGCCAGCAGCGTAGAGGGCCTCACAGATACGCAGTATTTT. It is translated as CASSVEGLTDTQYF.

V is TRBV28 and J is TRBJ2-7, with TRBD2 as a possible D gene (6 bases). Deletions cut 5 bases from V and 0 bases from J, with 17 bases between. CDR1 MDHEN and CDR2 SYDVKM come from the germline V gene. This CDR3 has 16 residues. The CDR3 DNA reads TGTGCCAGCAGTCACGGGGGAGCCAGGAGCTCCTACGAGCAGTACTTC. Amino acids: CASSHGGARSSYEQYF.

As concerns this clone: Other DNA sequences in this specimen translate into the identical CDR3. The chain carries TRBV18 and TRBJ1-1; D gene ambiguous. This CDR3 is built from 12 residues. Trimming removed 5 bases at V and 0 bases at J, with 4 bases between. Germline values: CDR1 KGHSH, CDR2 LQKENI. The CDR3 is CASSGMNTEAFF. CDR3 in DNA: TGTGCCAGCTCAGGAATGAACACTGAAGCTTTCTTT.

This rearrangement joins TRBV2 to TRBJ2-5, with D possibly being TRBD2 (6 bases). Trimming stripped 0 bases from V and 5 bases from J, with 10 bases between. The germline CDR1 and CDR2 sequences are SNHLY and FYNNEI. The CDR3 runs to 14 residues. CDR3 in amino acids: CASSEAGGRETQYF. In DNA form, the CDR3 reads TGTGCCAGCAGTGAAGCGGGAGGTCGGGAGACCCAGTACTTC.

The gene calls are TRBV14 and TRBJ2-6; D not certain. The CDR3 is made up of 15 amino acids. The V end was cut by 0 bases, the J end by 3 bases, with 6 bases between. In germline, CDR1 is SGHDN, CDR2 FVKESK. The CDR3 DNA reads TGTGCCAGCAGCCAAGATAGGATTGGGGCCAACGTCCTGACTTTC. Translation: CASSQDRIGANVLTF.

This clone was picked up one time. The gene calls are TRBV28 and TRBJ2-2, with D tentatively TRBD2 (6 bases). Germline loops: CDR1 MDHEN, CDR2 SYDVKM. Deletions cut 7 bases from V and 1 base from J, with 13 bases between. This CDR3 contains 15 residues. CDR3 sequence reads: CASTSGGRNTGELFF. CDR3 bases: TGTGCCAGCACTTCCGGAGGGAGGAACACCGGGGAGCTGTTTTTT.